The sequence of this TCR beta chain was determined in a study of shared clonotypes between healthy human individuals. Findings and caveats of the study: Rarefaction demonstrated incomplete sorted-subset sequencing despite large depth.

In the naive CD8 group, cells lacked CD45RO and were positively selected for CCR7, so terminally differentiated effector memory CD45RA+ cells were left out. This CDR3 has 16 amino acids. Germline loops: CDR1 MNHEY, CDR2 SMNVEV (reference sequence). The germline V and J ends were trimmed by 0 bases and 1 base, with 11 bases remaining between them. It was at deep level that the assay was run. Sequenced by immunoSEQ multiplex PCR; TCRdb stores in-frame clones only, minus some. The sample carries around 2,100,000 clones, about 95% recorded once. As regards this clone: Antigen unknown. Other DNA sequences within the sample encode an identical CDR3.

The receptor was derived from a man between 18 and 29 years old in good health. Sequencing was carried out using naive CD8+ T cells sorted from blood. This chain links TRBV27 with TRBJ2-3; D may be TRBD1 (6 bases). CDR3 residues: CASSLSPGAGTDTQYF. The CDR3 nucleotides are TGTGCCAGCAGTTTATCCCCAGGGGCCGGCACAGATACGCAGTATTTT.